This T cell receptor (beta chain) was recovered during a study of T cell repertoires in cytomegalovirus infection (dated by TCRdb to between 2017 and 2020). For context, the study as a whole: Because public TCR beta signatures pointed to carriage of CMV infection together with the matching HLA type, the HLA type of each donor mattered for the analysis.

As to this clonotype: Its specific antigen is unknown. No much larger clone is present one base from it, and per-base qualities are unavailable.

Sequencing relied on an Illumina HiSeq 1500. The public reads were run again by TCRdb, first through fastp at Q25 and then through MiXCR, and only productive beta chains were kept. A single entry per CDR3 protein holds the most common genes and DNA from its merged rows. This sample is represented by roughly 600,000 distinct CDR3 sequences; 20% to 25% of them were singletons. Clones ranked in the top ten supply roughly 8% of the sample. What the work shows at the level of the full study, not this receptor alone: In both this cohort and an independent roughly 360-donor cohort, the cumulative frequency of public TCR beta family members distinguished carriers of CMV infection plus the relevant HLA type. The ex vivo response was dominated by HLA-C-restricted CMV-specific TCR beta clonotypes, and the single most frequent clonotype in two of eight donors was supplied by these HLA-C-restricted clonotypes.

This receptor was obtained from a human donor in good health (CMV status not recorded). Some clones in this sample may be carry-over from other donors' samples. Input material: CD8+ T cells from PBMCs.

The sequenced DNA is TGCAGTGCTAGAGCCGGGCCGTGGCAAGAGACCCAGTACTTC. This codes for CSARAGPWQETQYF. The chain joins TRBV20-1 to TRBJ2-5; no confident D gene assignment can be made. Trimming costs V 1 base and J 2 bases, and their ends lie 11 bases apart. The germline V gene (reference sequence) provides CDR1 DFQATT and CDR2 SNEGSKA. The CDR3 runs 14 amino acids, cysteine and phenylalanine included. CDR3 DNA only is kept here, 42 bases in frame from base 1.